This entry features one T cell receptor beta chain sequence. Its target is unknown. The sample comes from a study of T cell responses to AZD1222 COVID-19 vaccine. Findings and caveats of the study: Reports say nearly half of spike-specific TCRs go after unmutated variant regions.

The assay was immunoSEQ multiplex PCR, and TCRdb's table has in-frame clones only and misses some. The sample shows 150,000 to 200,000 clones, roughly 92% of them seen only once. Per germline, CDR1 MNHEY and CDR2 SMNVEV (reference sequence). Trimming removed 0 bases at V and 10 bases at J, with 14 bases between. The length of the CDR3 is 14 residues. Sequenced material: peripheral blood, taken 28 days after the second dose of the MenACWY control vaccine. This chain uses TRBV27 with TRBJ2-3; D is unclear. This TCR was sampled from an adult who received the MenACWY meningococcal vaccine as a control. The CDR3 loop is CASSLSTPGWAQYF. CDR3 in DNA: TGTGCCAGCAGTTTATCGACGCCAGGTTGGGCGCAGTATTTT.